This TCR beta chain was sequenced during a study of cytomegalovirus exposure and HLA in healthy donors (TCRdb year 2017). With respect to the entire study: An earlier analysis of some 500 of the donors reported about 290 Gb of sequence data and 117 million unique TCR beta sequences from some 180 million T cells. Donor age, sex, ethnicity and CMV serostatus were compiled together with the repertoire data. Because of strong linkage in the cohort, roughly five DR-DQ haplotypes were treated as single units for association and clustering. The T cell repertoires of around 730 subjects were profiled by immunosequencing and related to cytomegalovirus serostatus. An early release that covered 500 to 800 HLA-typed donors contained approximately 300 gigabases of sequencing data and roughly 84 million unique TCR sequences. Every repertoire in the discovery cohort had been generated on one and the same sequencing platform. An earlier analysis of about 600 of the donors used high-throughput TCR beta sequencing to judge whether each TCR beta V gene segment behaved as functional or pseudogenic. Class I and class II HLA loci were covered by the typing at four-digit resolution. To predict cytomegalovirus infection status, the study combined high-throughput TCR immunosequencing, statistical association of individual TCRs with disease status, and machine learning. The study aimed to test whether cataloging public T cell receptors could reveal signatures of past pathogen exposure. Typing coverage differed by locus: A, B, C, DRB1 and DQB1 were typed in about 629-640 donors, DQA1 in 522, DPA1 in some 570, and DPB1 in 472. In a later genetic analysis, genome-wide SNP genotypes for about three fifths of the 666 donors were used, and that subset was treated as a discovery cohort. Besides the first cohort of approximately 710 subjects, a separate validation cohort made up of 120 or so different subjects was used. A later analysis re-analyzed previously published TCR beta repertoires from 666 donors and added high-resolution HLA genotyping to study TCR occurrence patterns. On average, around 230,000 unique TCR beta nucleotide sequences were sequenced per donor among a few hundred genotyped donors of the cohort, with 15% to 20% of those sequences being non-productive. Of the roughly 390 genotyped donors, 80% to 90% were placed in the genetic ancestry cluster associated with self-reported Caucasian donors. Rather than drawing on any new phenotypic data, the later analysis identified candidate immune exposures from TCR beta sequences and the way those sequences occurred across donors. Overall study results and their limits: Correlated functional status among segregating V segments might be attributable to linkage disequilibrium, but an unknown experimental factor could not be ruled out. A further reported finding was that TCR beta sequences accurately predicted the HLA-A and HLA-B alleles for most subjects in the first cohort. In a later analysis, several top co-occurrence clusters were reported to appear linked to parvovirus B19, influenza, CMV and Epstein-Barr virus. Some IMGT-functional V segments, including TRBV6-2 and TRBV6-3, could not be distinguished by the 87-base-pair reads and were therefore excluded. While some public TCRs were present in many individuals, most TCR sequences turned up only very rarely across donors. It was suggested by the authors that the approach could potentially be generalized to other disease states and immunological phenotypes. A later analysis associated about 17,000 TCR beta sequences with specific HLA alleles at a false discovery rate of 0.05. An earlier analysis of approximately 530 of the donors showed that most TCR beta V segments appeared in productive rearrangements either about 87% or about 30% of the time, which broadly matched IMGT annotations. The sequencing pipeline was judged likely to have produced a cluster of highly shared sequence variants as a technical artifact. A later analysis found that HLA-associated TCR beta chains were more clonally expanded and had lower generation probabilities than equally common non-associated chains. The cohort was sequenced for TCR beta chains only, and without alpha or paired-chain data the features that could be detected were limited. Immune exposure information for the cohort was limited to CMV serostatus. Because HLA typing was missing for some donors at each locus, association tests included only the typed subset. Because counts were too low, fewer than 20 rarely observed V segments, including chromosome 9 orphons, were excluded from the earlier analysis of 500 to 700 of the donors. In a later analysis, most CMV-associated TCR beta chains were found to appear HLA-restricted, with HLA associations seemingly driven largely by CMV exposure. In a later analysis, TCR association rates were found to vary across HLA loci, with the most associated TCRs seen for DRB1 alleles and the fewest for HLA-C alleles. In the study, 150 to 200 TCR beta chains were listed as associated with cytomegalovirus. According to a later genetic analysis, donors in an Asian-associated ancestry cluster had fewer N-insertions in productive TCRs than the roughly 660-donor mean. The classifier was reported to diagnose cytomegalovirus status with high specificity and sensitivity in both the original cohort and the validation cohort. Assigning TCR associations to individual alleles was difficult when HLA alleles, especially DR and DQ, strongly co-occurred. An association between a missense DCLRE1C variant and V-gene and J-gene trimming of TCR beta chains was found in a later genetic analysis and replicated in an independent cohort. Three of the identified cytomegalovirus-associated TCR beta chains were confirmed in vitro to be specific for cytomegalovirus antigens. Presence/absence analyses assumed roughly uniform sequencing depth across donors, an assumption that may not hold.

The cohort was made up of about 610 healthy bone marrow donors. All cohort members were sampled while nominally healthy, although unrecorded immune exposures were likely present. The donor tested CMV seropositive, placing the donor among the 289 seropositive members of the cohort. A peripheral blood sample was provided by each donor, and peripheral blood mononuclear cells were used for TCR beta sequencing. The Qiagen DNeasy Blood Extraction Kit was used to extract genomic DNA from the blood cell samples. The library was produced with the immunoSEQ multiplex PCR assay. A mixture of 60 forward primers for TCR Vbeta segments and 13 reverse primers for TCR Jbeta segments was used in the multiplex PCR. Amplification of the CDR3 region of rearranged TCR beta genes was performed with a multiplex PCR assay on genomic DNA. The amplified TCR beta libraries were sequenced on the Illumina HiSeq System as 87-base-pair reads. Per the original workflow: In a later analysis, around 80 million unique TCR beta chains were counted across the roughly 670 repertoires, and roughly 11 million of these chains were shared by at least two donors. Raw reads were error-corrected and collapsed into unique sequences by a nearest-neighbor algorithm in which closely related sequences were merged to remove PCR and sequencing errors. Alignment of CDR3 sequences to IMGT reference sequences was used to assign V, D and J gene segments. For a sequence to be retained, a match of at least six nucleotides was required to both a V gene segment and a J gene segment. A rearrangement counted as productive if the CDR3 had no stop codons and remained in frame with V and J, and every other rearrangement counted as non-productive. Following IMGT convention, CDR3 was defined as the stretch from the second conserved V-encoded cysteine to the conserved J-encoded phenylalanine. In an earlier analysis of around 640 of the donors, sequences lacking an unambiguous match to a single V gene segment were excluded. In an earlier analysis of 587 of the donors, a V segment was called functional when productive rearrangements were above 56.7%, and segregating when the standard deviation between donors exceeded 5%. To diagnose cytomegalovirus status from the catalog of TCR beta chain sequences, a statistical classification framework was built. V and J gene assignment, in a later analysis, came from comparing TCR nucleotide sequences with IMGT/GENE-DB human TR gene sequences. The TCRdist pipeline was used in a later analysis to assign CDR3 sequences and most-parsimonious VDJ recombination scenarios. In a later analysis, each TCR beta chain was defined by its CDR3 amino acid sequence together with its V-gene family, and reads lacking a unique V-gene family were excluded. A later analysis removed 600 or so highly shared, low-generation-probability nucleotide sequences to deal with suspected cross-contamination and a sequencing artifact. In a later analysis, a clonal expansion index was calculated for each public chain from normalized within-repertoire ranks of inferred template counts. Generation probabilities in a later analysis came from a VDJ recombination model fitted to out-of-frame rearrangements, and those results were checked against IGoR. A later analysis scored TCR-TCR, TCR-HLA and TCR-CMV co-occurrence with hypergeometric tests, applying a repertoire-size bias correction to TCR pairs. A later analysis estimated false discovery rates by permuting HLA or CMV assignments 20 times. In a later analysis, co-occurring TCRs were grouped using DBSCAN, with TCRdist sequence similarity added in when clustering inside HLA-allele-positive subsets. Co-occurrence clustering excluded repertoires with fewer than 30,000 or more than 120,000 public chains, plus five with anomalous nucleotide sharing. Entries here come from immuneACCESS through TCRdb and include only in-frame sequences with V and J called. Some clones fail to appear in such tables; in the studies checked, an unresolved V gene covers under half of the shortfall, and the cause of the remainder is unknown. That table furnishes V, J and clone size, whereas the DNA furnished D and trimming. The sample data list about 130,000 clones, and about 10% of these were observed just once. The ten largest clones take up approximately 4.4% of the sample.

The table lists this clone with a few counts. It lacks a known antigen. No much larger clonotype is one base removed from it; base qualities were not supplied. Based on the germline V gene, the CDR1 and CDR2 sequences are SGHTA and FQGNSA. Trimming accounts for 4 bases at V and 14 bases at J, while the number of junction bases matched to no gene is 7. From the cysteine up to the phenylalanine, the CDR3 has a length of 12 residues. CDR3 DNA only is kept here, 36 bases in frame from base 1. This TCR was recovered from a woman aged 18-29 years in good health and CMV-seropositive. The source material was PBMCs. The chain uses TRBV7-2 and TRBJ1-4, with TRBD1 matching 7 junction bases. The DNA sequence reads TGTGCCAGCAGCTCACCGACAGGGTCGCTGTTTTTT. The resulting protein is CASSSPTGSLFF.